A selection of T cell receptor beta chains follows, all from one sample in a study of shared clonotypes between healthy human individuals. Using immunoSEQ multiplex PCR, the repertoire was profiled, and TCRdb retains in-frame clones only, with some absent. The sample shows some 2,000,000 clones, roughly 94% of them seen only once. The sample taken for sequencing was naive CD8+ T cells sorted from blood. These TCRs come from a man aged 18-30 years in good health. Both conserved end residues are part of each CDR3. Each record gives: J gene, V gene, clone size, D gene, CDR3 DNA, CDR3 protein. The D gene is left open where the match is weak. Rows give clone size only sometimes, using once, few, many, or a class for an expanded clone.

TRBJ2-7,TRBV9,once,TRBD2,TGTGCCAGCAGCGTAGGGGGACTAGCGGGAGACTACGAGCAGTACTTC,CASSVGGLAGDYEQYF
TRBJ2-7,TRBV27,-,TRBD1,TGTGCCAGCAGTCGGATTCCGGGACAGGGTTACGAGCAGTACTTC,CASSRIPGQGYEQYF
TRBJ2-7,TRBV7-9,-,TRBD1,TGTGCCAGCAGCTTCTTGGACAGGGGTACCTACGAGCAGTACTTC,CASSFLDRGTYEQYF
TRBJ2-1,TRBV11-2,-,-,TGTGCCAGCAGCACATGGGACTCCAACTACAATGAGCAGTTCTTC,CASSTWDSNYNEQFF
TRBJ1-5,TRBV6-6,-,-,TGTGCCAGCAGTTCCGAGACAGTTAGCAATCAGCCCCAGCATTTT,CASSSETVSNQPQHF
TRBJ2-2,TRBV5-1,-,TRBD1,TGCGCCAGCAGCTGGACAGGGGTCGGGACCGGGGAGCTGTTTTTT,CASSWTGVGTGELFF
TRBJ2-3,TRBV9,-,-,TGTGCCAGCAGGGGGAGATACACAGATACGCAGTATTTT,CASRGRYTDTQYF
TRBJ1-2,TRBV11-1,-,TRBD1,TGTGCCAGCAGCTCCAGGACAGGTGATGGCTACACCTTC,CASSSRTGDGYTF
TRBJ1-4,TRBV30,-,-,TGTGCCTTACGAACCGGACAGTCTGATAATGAAAAACTGTTTTTT,CALRTGQSDNEKLFF
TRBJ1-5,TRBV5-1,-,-,TGCGCCAGCAGCTTGGAGGGTAGCAATCAGCCCCAGCATTTT,CASSLEGSNQPQHF
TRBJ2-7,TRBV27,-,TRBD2,TGTGCCAGCAGTTCACTGCCGGTGTTAGCGGGAGTGTACGAGCAGTACTTC,CASSSLPVLAGVYEQYF
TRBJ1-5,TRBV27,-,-,TGTGCCAGCAGTTGGGGGAGCAATCAGCCCCAGCATTTT,CASSWGSNQPQHF
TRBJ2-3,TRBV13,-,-,TGTGCCAGCAGCCATGGAGGGGAGGGACAATACACAGATACGCAGTATTTT,CASSHGGEGQYTDTQYF
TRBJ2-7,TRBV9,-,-,TGTGCCAGCAGCGTAGGAGGCGGGTTCTCCAACGAGCAGTACTTC,CASSVGGGFSNEQYF
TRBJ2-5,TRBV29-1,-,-,TGCAGCGCTCCTGTATCCAACCTCCGCGCAGAGACCCAGTACTTC,CSAPVSNLRAETQYF
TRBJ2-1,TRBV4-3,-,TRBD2,TGCGCCAGCAGCCGGGGACTAGCGGGGACCTACAATGAGCAGTTCTTC,CASSRGLAGTYNEQFF
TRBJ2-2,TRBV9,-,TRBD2,TGTGCCAGCAGCGTAGCTAATGCGGGAGGTTACACCGGGGAGCTGTTTTTT,CASSVANAGGYTGELFF
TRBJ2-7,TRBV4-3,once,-,TGCGCCAGCAGCCAAGATACTAGTTACTACGAGCAGTACTTC,CASSQDTSYYEQYF
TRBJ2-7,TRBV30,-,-,TGTGCCTTCCTTCTACGGGACGGATTCTACGAGCAGTACTTC,CAFLLRDGFYEQYF
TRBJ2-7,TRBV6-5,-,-,TGTGCCAGCAGTTACTATCAGAACTCCTACGAGCAGTACTTC,CASSYYQNSYEQYF
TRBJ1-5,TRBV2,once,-,TGTGCCAGCAGTGAAGCGATGGACCGGACGGGCAATCAGCCCCAGCATTTT,CASSEAMDRTGNQPQHF
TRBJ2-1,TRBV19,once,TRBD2,TGTGCCAGTAGTAGGCTAGCGGGAAGGAATGAGCAGTTCTTC,CASSRLAGRNEQFF
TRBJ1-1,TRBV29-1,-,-,TGCAGCTTGACGGGGGGCGCGGTTCTGAACACTGAAGCTTTCTTT,CSLTGGAVLNTEAFF
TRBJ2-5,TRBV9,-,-,TGTGCCAGCAGCGTACGGGGAGGCCAAGAGACCCAGTACTTC,CASSVRGGQETQYF
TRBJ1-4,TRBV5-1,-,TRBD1,TGCGCCAGCAGCTTGTGGGCCGGGACAGGGGGCAGTGAGGATGAAAAACTGTTTTTT,CASSLWAGTGGSEDEKLFF
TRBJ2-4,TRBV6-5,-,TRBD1,TGTGCCAGTGCTCGGACAGGGTCGGACATTCAGTACTTC,CASARTGSDIQYF
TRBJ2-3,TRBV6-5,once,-,TGTGCCAGCAGTTACGTAGCGGACCGCACAGATACGCAGTATTTT,CASSYVADRTDTQYF
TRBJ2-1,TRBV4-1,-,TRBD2,TGCGCCAGCAGCCAATTTAGCGGGGGAGCCGGTAATGAGCAGTTCTTC,CASSQFSGGAGNEQFF
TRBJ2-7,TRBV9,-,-,TGTGCCAGCAGCGTAGGGGGCAGGACCTACGAGCAGTACTTC,CASSVGGRTYEQYF
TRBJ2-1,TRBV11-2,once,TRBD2,TGTGCCAGCAGCCCCTATGCGGGACTAGCGGGAACTTCCTACAATGAGCAGTTCTTC,CASSPYAGLAGTSYNEQFF
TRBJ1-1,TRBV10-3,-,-,TGTGCCATCAGTGACCTAGACACTGAAGCTTTCTTT,CAISDLDTEAFF
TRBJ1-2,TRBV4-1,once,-,TGCGCCAGCAGCCATGGTGGGAGTTACTATGGCTACACCTTC,CASSHGGSYYGYTF
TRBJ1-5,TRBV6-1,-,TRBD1,TGTGCCAGCAGTGAAGCTGGGACAGGGGGCTATCAGCCCCAGCATTTT,CASSEAGTGGYQPQHF
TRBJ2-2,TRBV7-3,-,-,TGTGCCAGCAGCTCGACTCTAGCAGCCACCGGGGAGCTGTTTTTT,CASSSTLAATGELFF
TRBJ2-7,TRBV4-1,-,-,TGCGCCAGCAGCCAGGAGTACTTC,CASSQEYF
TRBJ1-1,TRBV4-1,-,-,TGCGCCAGCAGCCAAGATCCAGGGGCAGTCACTGAAGCTTTCTTT,CASSQDPGAVTEAFF
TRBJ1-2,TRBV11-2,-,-,TGTGCCAGCAGCTTAGTGAGGCATCTCCACTATGGCTACACCTTC,CASSLVRHLHYGYTF
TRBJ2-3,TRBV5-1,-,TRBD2,TGCGCCAGCTGGTCGGGCCCCCATAGCGGGAGCACAGATACGCAGTATTTT,CASWSGPHSGSTDTQYF
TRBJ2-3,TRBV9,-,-,TGTGCCAGCACCCAGGGGGGTGGCACAGATACGCAGTATTTT,CASTQGGGTDTQYF
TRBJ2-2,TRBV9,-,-,TGTGCCAGCAGCGGAGAACCCTCTGGCGGGCTGAACACCGGGGAGCTGTTTTTT,CASSGEPSGGLNTGELFF
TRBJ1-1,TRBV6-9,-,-,TGTGCCAGCAGTCTACCACCGAACACTGAAGCTTTCTTT,CASSLPPNTEAFF
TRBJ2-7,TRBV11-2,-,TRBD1,TGTGCCAGCAGCTTGGGACAGGGGGGGACCTACGAGCAGTACTTC,CASSLGQGGTYEQYF